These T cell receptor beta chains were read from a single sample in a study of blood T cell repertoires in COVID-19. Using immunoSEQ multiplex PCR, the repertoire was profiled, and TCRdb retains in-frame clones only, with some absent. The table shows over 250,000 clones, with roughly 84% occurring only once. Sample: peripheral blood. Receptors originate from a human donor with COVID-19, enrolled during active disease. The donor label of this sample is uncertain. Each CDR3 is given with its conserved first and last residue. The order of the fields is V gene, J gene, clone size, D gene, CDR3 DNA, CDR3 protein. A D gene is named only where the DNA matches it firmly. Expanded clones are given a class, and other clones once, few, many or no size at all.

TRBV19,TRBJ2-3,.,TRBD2,TGTGCCAGTAGTCCACTAGCGGCTAGCACAGATACGCAGTATTTT,CASSPLAASTDTQYF
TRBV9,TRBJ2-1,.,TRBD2,TGTGCCAGCAGCGTAGGCCGGGAGGTCTTTTCCGGTGAGCAGTTCTTC,CASSVGREVFSGEQFF
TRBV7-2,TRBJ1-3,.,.,TGTGCCAGCAGTTTCGGGGGGCTTGAAAACACCATATATTTT,CASSFGGLENTIYF
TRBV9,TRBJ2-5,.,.,TGTGCCAGCAGCGTAGGACTCGACTTATTTGGTACCCAGTACTTC,CASSVGLDLFGTQYF
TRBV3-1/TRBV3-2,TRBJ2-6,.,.,TGTGCCAGCACACCAGTCTTCTCTGGGGCCAACGTCCTGACTTTC,CASTPVFSGANVLTF
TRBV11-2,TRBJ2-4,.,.,TGTGCCAGCCGTCAACTTCTAGCCAAAAACATTCAGTACTTC,CASRQLLAKNIQYF
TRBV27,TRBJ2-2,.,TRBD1,TGTGCCAGCAGACAGGGGCCTAACACCGGGGAGCTGTTTTTT,CASRQGPNTGELFF
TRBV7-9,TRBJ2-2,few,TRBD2,TGTGCCAGGGGACTAGCGGGACCCGGGGAGCTGTTTTTT,CARGLAGPGELFF
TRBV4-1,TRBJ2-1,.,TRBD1,TGCGCCAGCAGCCAAGAGAACAGGGGTGAGCAGTTCTTC,CASSQENRGEQFF
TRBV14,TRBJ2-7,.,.,TGTGCCAGCAGCCAAGTTCGCTACGAGCAGTACTTC,CASSQVRYEQYF
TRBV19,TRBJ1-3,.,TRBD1,TGTGCCAGTAGTCCCACAGGGGCGACCTCTGGAAACACCATATATTTT,CASSPTGATSGNTIYF
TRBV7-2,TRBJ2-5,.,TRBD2,TGTGCCAGCAGCTTAGTCCTAGCGGTAAAGACCCAGTACTTC,CASSLVLAVKTQYF
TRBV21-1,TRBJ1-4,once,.,TGTGCCAGCAGCAAAGCGGGGCGGCAGGGGGCAACTAATGAAAAACTGTTTTTT,CASSKAGRQGATNEKLFF
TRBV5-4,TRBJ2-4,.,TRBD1,TGTGCCAGCAGCTCGCGGGGACAGGGCCTAGCCAAAAACATTCAGTACTTC,CASSSRGQGLAKNIQYF
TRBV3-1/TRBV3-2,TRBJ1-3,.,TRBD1,TGTGCCAGCAGCCAGAACAGGGGAGGAAACACCATATATTTT,CASSQNRGGNTIYF
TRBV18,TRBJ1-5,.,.,TGTGCCAGCTCCCCAGGACTGGTAGTCGGGGAGAGCAATCAGCCCCAGCATTTT,CASSPGLVVGESNQPQHF
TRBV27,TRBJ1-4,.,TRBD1,TGTGCCAGCAGTGTATCCGGGACAGTTAATGAAAAACTGTTTTTT,CASSVSGTVNEKLFF
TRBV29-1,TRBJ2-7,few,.,TGCAGCGTTTCCCGGGACTTGAACTCCTACGAGCAGTACTTC,CSVSRDLNSYEQYF
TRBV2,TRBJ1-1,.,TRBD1,TGTGCCAGCAGTGCGAGTGTGGGGCAGGGGGCAAAGGACACTGAAGCTTTCTTT,CASSASVGQGAKDTEAFF
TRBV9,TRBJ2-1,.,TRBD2,TGTGCCAGCAGCGTAGGAAGCCTAGCGGGGGATTACAATGAGCAGTTCTTC,CASSVGSLAGDYNEQFF
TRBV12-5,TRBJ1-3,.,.,TGTGCTAGTGGCCTCTTACAGGGCCTCAGCTCTGGAAACACCATATATTTT,CASGLLQGLSSGNTIYF
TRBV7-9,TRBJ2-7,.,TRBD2,TGTGCCAGCAGCTTAGAAGGTGGTAGCGGGATCTACGAGCAGTACTTC,CASSLEGGSGIYEQYF
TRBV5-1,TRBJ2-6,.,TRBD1,TGCGCCAGCAGCTTGGGGCCTCAGGGGGAAGGCTCTGGGGCCAACGTCCTGACTTTC,CASSLGPQGEGSGANVLTF
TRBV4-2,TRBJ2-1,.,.,TGTGCCAGCAGCCAAGAGGCGGGATATATACAGTTCTTC,CASSQEAGYIQFF
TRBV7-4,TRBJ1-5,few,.,TGTGCCAGCAGCTTAAGGAGGGATCGCGGCAATCAGCCCCAGCATTTT,CASSLRRDRGNQPQHF
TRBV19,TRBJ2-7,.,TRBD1,TGTGCCAGTAGTACTTACAGGGGCGCCTCCTTCTACGAGCAGTACTTC,CASSTYRGASFYEQYF
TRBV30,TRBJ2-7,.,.,TGTGCCTGGAGTGGACTGGACGAGCAGTACTTC,CAWSGLDEQYF
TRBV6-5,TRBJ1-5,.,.,TGTGCCAGCAGTTATGACAGCACTTATAGCAATCAGCCCCAGCATTTT,CASSYDSTYSNQPQHF
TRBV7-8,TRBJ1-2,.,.,TGTGCCAGCAGCTGGGAGGCGGTTACCTATGGCTACACCTTC,CASSWEAVTYGYTF
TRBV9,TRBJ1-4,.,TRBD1,TGTGCCAGCAGCGCTAGACAGGGGGAAAATGAAAAACTGTTTTTT,CASSARQGENEKLFF
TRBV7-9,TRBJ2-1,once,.,TGTGCCAGCAGCACGAGTTACAATGAGCAGTTCTTC,CASSTSYNEQFF
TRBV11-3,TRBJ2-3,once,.,TGTGCCAGCAGCTTAGACGGCACAGATACGCAGTATTTT,CASSLDGTDTQYF
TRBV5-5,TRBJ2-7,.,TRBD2,TGTGCCAGCAGCCAACAACCTAGCGGGAGTGTGTACGAGCAGTACTTC,CASSQQPSGSVYEQYF
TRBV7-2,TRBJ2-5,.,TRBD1,TGTGCCAGCAGCTCCAGGACAGGGGGCTGGGAGACCCAGTACTTC,CASSSRTGGWETQYF
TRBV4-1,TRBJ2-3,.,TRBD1,TGCGCCAGCAGCCAAGGGGGGGGACAGGGTCCTTGGACAGATACGCAGTATTTT,CASSQGGGQGPWTDTQYF
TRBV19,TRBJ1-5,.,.,TGTGCCAGTAGTCCCCGAGCGGATAGGCCCCAGCATTTT,CASSPRADRPQHF
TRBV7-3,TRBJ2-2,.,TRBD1,TGTGCCAGCAGCCGAGGGACAGGGATGAGATCCGGGGAGCTGTTTTTT,CASSRGTGMRSGELFF
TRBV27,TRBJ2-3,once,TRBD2,TGTGCCAGCAGTCTCAGCGGGACTAGCACAGATACGCAGTATTTT,CASSLSGTSTDTQYF
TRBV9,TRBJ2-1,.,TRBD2,TGTGCCAGCACCATCGGGGGGGCTAAAAATGATGAGCAGTTCTTC,CASTIGGAKNDEQFF
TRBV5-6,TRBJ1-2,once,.,TGTGCCAGCAGCGTGCGAGGAAGGGGCTATGGCTACACCTTC,CASSVRGRGYGYTF
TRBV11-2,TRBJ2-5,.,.,TGTGCCAGCAGCTTACCCTATTTTCTAGATGCACGGGAGACCCAGTACTTC,CASSLPYFLDARETQYF
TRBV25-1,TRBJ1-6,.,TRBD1,TGTGCCAGCAGGCGACAGGGGACGAATTCACCCCTCCACTTT,CASRRQGTNSPLHF
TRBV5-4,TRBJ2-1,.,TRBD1,TGTGCCAGCAGCATAGAGACAGGGGGCGGTGAGCAGTTCTTC,CASSIETGGGEQFF
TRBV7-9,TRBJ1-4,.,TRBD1,TGTGCCAGCAAGGCGGGACAGCAAAATGAAAAACTGTTTTTT,CASKAGQQNEKLFF
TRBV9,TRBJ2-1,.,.,TGTGCCAGCAGCACCCCCGGAGAGTACAATGAGCAGTTCTTC,CASSTPGEYNEQFF
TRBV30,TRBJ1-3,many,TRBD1,TGTGCCTGGAGTCGCTTATTCCACGGGACAGGGGGAACTGGAAACACCATATATTTT,CAWSRLFHGTGGTGNTIYF
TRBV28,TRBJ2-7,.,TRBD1,TGTGCCAGCAGTTCCCCAACCGGGACAGGGACCTACGAGCAGTACTTC,CASSSPTGTGTYEQYF
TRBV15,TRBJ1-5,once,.,TGTGCCACCAGCAGAGATTTTGGAACAGGGAATCAGCCCCAGCATTTT,CATSRDFGTGNQPQHF
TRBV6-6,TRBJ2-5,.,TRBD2,TGTGCCAGCAGCCTACTAGCGCAAGAGACCCAGTACTTC,CASSLLAQETQYF
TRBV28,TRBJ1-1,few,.,TGTGCCAGCAGTTTAAACGGGGGTAGGGGCACTGAAGCTTTCTTT,CASSLNGGRGTEAFF
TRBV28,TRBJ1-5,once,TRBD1,TGTGCCAGCAGTATAGGGACAGGGCAGGTCGGCAATCAGCCCCAGCATTTT,CASSIGTGQVGNQPQHF
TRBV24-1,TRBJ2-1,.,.,TGTGCCACCAGTGATCGGTTCTACAATGAGCAGTTCTTC,CATSDRFYNEQFF
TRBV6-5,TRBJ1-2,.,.,TGTGCCAGCACTACAGGGCGCAATAACTATGGCTACACCTTC,CASTTGRNNYGYTF
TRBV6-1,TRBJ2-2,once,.,TGTGCCAGCAGTGATAGCGTCACCGGGGAGCTGTTTTTT,CASSDSVTGELFF
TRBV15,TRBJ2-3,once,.,TGTGCCACCAGCAGTGGCCAGTCTAGCACAGATACGCAGTATTTT,CATSSGQSSTDTQYF
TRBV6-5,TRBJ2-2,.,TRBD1,TGTGCCAGCAGTCAGGGGGTCAACACCGGGGAGCTGTTTTTT,CASSQGVNTGELFF
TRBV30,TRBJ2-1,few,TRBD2,TGTGCCTGCCAACCCCGGCTAGCGGAGGGCAAACCGATCTCCTACAATGAGCAGTTCTTC,CACQPRLAEGKPISYNEQFF
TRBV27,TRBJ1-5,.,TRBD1,TGTGCCAGCAGTTTACGACAGGGCCTCAATCAGCCCCAGCATTTT,CASSLRQGLNQPQHF
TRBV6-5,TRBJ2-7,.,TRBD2,TGTGCCAGCAGTAGGCGGGAGTTCAGGGAGCAGTACTTC,CASSRREFREQYF
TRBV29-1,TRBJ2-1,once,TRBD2,TGCAGCGTTGAAAGAGGTGCCGGGACTAGCGGGAGAACCTACAATGAGCAGTTCTTC,CSVERGAGTSGRTYNEQFF